This is a list of T cell receptor beta chains from one sample in a study of response to subunit inactivated influenza vaccine. One entry per CDR3 protein, called by TCRdb with MiXCR from the RT-PCR reads. The sample includes 300,000 to 350,000 distinct CDR3 sequences, roughly a fifth of them seen just once. This specimen was PBMCs from blood, taken less than 22 months after vaccination. These receptor sequences come from a man between 45 and 75 years old who received an inactivated influenza vaccine. Both conserved end residues are part of each CDR3. The D gene is left open where the match is weak. Clone size is not always given. Where it is, it says once, few, many or a class for expanded clones.

TRBJ1-2	.	.	TRBV28	CASSPPWTSSGYTF	TGTGCCAGCAGTCCTCCCTGGACATCGTCGGGCTACACCTTC
TRBJ1-2	many	TRBD1	TRBV4-3	CASSQDITTGLGYTF	TGCGCCAGCAGCCAAGATATTACGACAGGGCTCGGCTACACCTTC
TRBJ1-1	many	TRBD1	TRBV7-2	CASSFTGGALRTEAFF	TGTGCCAGCAGCTTTACAGGGGGGGCACTGAGGACTGAAGCTTTCTTT
TRBJ2-7	many	.	TRBV20-1	CSAKSNPGIEQYF	TGCAGTGCCAAGTCTAACCCCGGGATCGAGCAGTACTTC
TRBJ2-3	.	TRBD2	TRBV5-1	CASSRLAGKDTQYF	TGCGCCAGCAGCCGACTAGCGGGAAAAGATACGCAGTATTTT
TRBJ2-3	.	.	TRBV25-1	CASLGTVYTDTQYF	TGTGCCAGCCTTGGGACGGTATACACAGATACGCAGTATTTT
TRBJ2-1	.	TRBD2	TRBV11-1	CASSSPGLAGPSSYNEQFF	TGTGCCAGCAGCTCTCCGGGACTAGCGGGACCCAGCTCCTACAATGAGCAGTTCTTC
TRBJ2-7	.	TRBD1	TRBV6-1	CASSRTGTTYEQYF	TGTGCCAGCAGCCGGACAGGGACGACCTACGAGCAGTACTTC
TRBJ1-2	few	.	TRBV7-9	CSSSLDLPGGYTF	TGTTCCAGCAGCCTCGACCTCCCAGGAGGCTACACCTTC
TRBJ2-3	.	.	TRBV29-1	CSVNSPDTQYF	TGCAGCGTAAACAGCCCAGATACGCAGTATTTT
TRBJ1-1	once	.	TRBV18	CASSPRDTNTEAFF	TGTGCCAGCTCACCCCGGGACACGAACACTGAAGCTTTCTTT
TRBJ2-5	.	.	TRBV29-1	CSVEDGQTQETQYF	TGCAGCGTTGAAGATGGACAGACCCAAGAGACCCAGTACTTC
TRBJ2-7	.	.	TRBV6-1	CATLRGVRGQYF	TGTGCCACCCTCAGGGGCGTACGAGGGCAGTACTTC
TRBJ1-5	.	.	TRBV12-3/TRBV12-4	CASSLSGVWTDQPQHF	TGTGCCAGCAGTTTATCAGGGGTCTGGACGGATCAGCCCCAGCATTTT
TRBJ2-1	.	TRBD2	TRBV4-3	CASSRRGTSGGRLGYNEQFF	TGCGCCAGCAGCCGAAGAGGGACTAGCGGGGGGCGACTGGGCTACAATGAGCAGTTCTTC
TRBJ2-1	.	.	TRBV7-2	CASSRRDYNEQFF	TGTGCCAGCAGTCGCCGGGACTACAATGAGCAGTTCTTC
TRBJ2-1	.	.	TRBV7-9	CASSFSMHNEQFF	TGTGCCAGCAGCTTTAGTATGCACAATGAGCAGTTCTTC
TRBJ1-2	many	.	TRBV12-3/TRBV12-4	CASSFSLEYGYTF	TGTGCCAGCAGTTTCTCCCTTGAATATGGCTACACCTTC
TRBJ1-2	.	TRBD1	TRBV6-1	CASSATAWTGGGYTF	TGTGCCAGCAGTGCCACCGCCTGGACAGGGGGTGGCTACACCTTC
TRBJ1-1	.	.	TRBV11-2	CASSPERRTEAFF	TGTGCCAGCAGCCCTGAGCGGAGGACTGAAGCTTTCTTT
TRBJ2-5	.	TRBD2	TRBV12-3/TRBV12-4	CASSSPGLRQEIQYF	TGTGCCAGCAGTTCTCCGGGACTAAGACAAGAGATCCAGTACTTC
TRBJ1-1	.	.	TRBV15	CATSRDRRTGANTEAFF	TGTGCCACCAGCAGAGACCGACGGACGGGCGCGAACACTGAAGCTTTCTTT
TRBJ2-2	.	.	TRBV28	CASSRMRAGELFF	TGTGCCAGCAGTAGAATGAGGGCCGGGGAGCTGTTTTTT
TRBJ2-3	few	TRBD1	TRBV7-2	CASSFDRVKDTQYF	TGTGCCAGCAGCTTTGACAGGGTTAAAGATACGCAGTATTTT
TRBJ1-1	many	TRBD1	TRBV12-3/TRBV12-4	CASSLRQGSKAFF	TGTGCCAGCAGTTTAAGACAGGGGTCGAAAGCTTTCTTT
TRBJ1-5	few	.	TRBV12-3/TRBV12-4	CASSRAQGTQPQHF	TGTGCCAGCAGTAGAGCACAGGGTACTCAGCCCCAGCATTTT
TRBJ2-3	few	.	TRBV30	CAWSRKKDTQYF	TGTGCCTGGAGTAGAAAAAAAGATACGCAGTATTTT
TRBJ2-3	many	.	TRBV3-1	CASSQGGTSTDTQYF	TGTGCCAGCAGCCAAGGTGGGACAAGCACAGATACGCAGTATTTT
TRBJ1-6	few	.	TRBV15	CATSRDSSGMYSPLHF	TGTGCCACCAGCAGAGATAGTTCAGGGATGTACTCACCCCTCCACTTT
TRBJ1-4	.	.	TRBV7-9	CASSDYAGTEKLFF	TGTGCCAGCAGCGACTATGCAGGGACTGAAAAACTGTTTTTT
TRBJ2-1	few	TRBD1	TRBV10-3	CAISAGTGAGNEQFF	TGTGCCATCAGTGCTGGGACAGGGGCAGGGAATGAGCAGTTCTTC
TRBJ1-1	few	.	TRBV12-3/TRBV12-4	CASLFWQNTEAFF	TGTGCCAGTTTATTCTGGCAAAACACTGAAGCTTTCTTT
TRBJ1-4	many	.	TRBV6-5	CASSYEMGGRGEKLFF	TGTGCCAGCAGTTACGAGATGGGGGGCCGAGGGGAAAAACTGTTTTTT
TRBJ1-2	few	.	TRBV2	CASTPDLYGYTF	TGTGCCAGCACCCCAGACCTCTATGGCTACACCTTC
TRBJ1-6	medium-sized	.	TRBV12-3/TRBV12-4	CASSPGVGASPLHF	TGTGCCAGCAGTCCTGGGGTCGGGGCTTCACCCCTCCACTTT
TRBJ2-5	few	.	TRBV2	CASRQLQETQYF	TGTGCCAGTAGACAGCTCCAAGAGACCCAGTACTTC
TRBJ1-2	few	TRBD1	TRBV7-2	CASSNGQGAHYGYTF	TGTGCCAGCAGCAACGGACAGGGGGCACACTATGGCTACACCTTC
TRBJ2-3	.	TRBD1	TRBV5-1	CASSRTGQRTDTQYF	TGCGCCAGCAGCAGAACGGGACAGCGCACAGATACGCAGTATTTT
TRBJ2-7	few	TRBD2	TRBV18	CASSPLAGTVNEQYF	TGTGCCAGCTCACCACTAGCGGGAACGGTAAACGAGCAGTACTTC
TRBJ2-7	.	.	TRBV7-2	CASSFSGRSSYEQYF	TGTGCCAGCAGCTTCTCAGGCAGGAGCTCCTACGAGCAGTACTTC
TRBJ1-5	few	TRBD1	TRBV4-1	CASSQEGTDNQPQHF	TGCGCCAGCAGCCAAGAGGGGACAGACAATCAGCCCCAGCATTTT
TRBJ1-1	few	.	TRBV20-1	CSASRGGMNTEAFF	TGCAGTGCCTCCCGGGGAGGGATGAACACTGAAGCTTTCTTT
TRBJ1-1	few	.	TRBV6-5	CASSYSIRTANTEAFF	TGTGCCAGCAGTTACTCGATCAGGACAGCGAACACTGAAGCTTTCTTT
TRBJ1-3	.	TRBD1	TRBV5-1	CASSLWGQAYPNSGNTIYF	TGCGCCAGCAGCTTGTGGGGACAGGCTTACCCCAACTCTGGAAACACCATATATTTT
TRBJ2-2	.	.	TRBV5-4	CASRQGGSNTGELFF	TGTGCCAGCAGACAGGGAGGGTCGAACACCGGGGAGCTGTTTTTT
TRBJ2-7	.	TRBD1	TRBV5-1	CASSFRDRDYEQYF	TGCGCCAGCAGCTTCCGGGACAGGGACTACGAGCAGTACTTC
TRBJ2-3	many	.	TRBV29-1	CSVEGQYF	TGCAGCGTGGAGGGGCAGTATTTT
TRBJ2-5	.	.	TRBV12-3/TRBV12-4	CASSGGPQETQYF	TGTGCCAGCAGCGGGGGCCCCCAAGAGACCCAGTACTTC
TRBJ1-2	few	.	TRBV15	CATSRDRQFPGGYTF	TGTGCCACCAGCAGAGATCGACAGTTTCCAGGAGGCTACACCTTC
TRBJ1-5	few	.	TRBV28	CATTRAPWQPQHF	TGTGCCACCACCCGGGCGCCTTGGCAGCCCCAGCATTTT
TRBJ1-1	few	.	TRBV20-1	CSARVWSGTEAFF	TGCAGTGCTAGAGTCTGGTCAGGCACTGAAGCTTTCTTT
TRBJ2-1	few	TRBD2	TRBV12-3/TRBV12-4	CASSTSGGYNEQFF	TGTGCCAGTTCGACTAGCGGGGGGTACAATGAGCAGTTCTTC
TRBJ2-1	.	TRBD2	TRBV5-1	CASSFPAGGILNEQFF	TGCGCCAGCAGCTTTCCAGCGGGAGGGATACTGAATGAGCAGTTCTTC
TRBJ1-2	.	.	TRBV28	CASSSLWGQGRYGYTF	TGTGCCAGCAGCTCCCTCTGGGGGCAGGGGCGCTATGGCTACACCTTC
TRBJ2-5	few	.	TRBV11-2	CASSLDRLTQYF	TGTGCCAGCAGCTTAGACAGGTTGACCCAGTACTTC
TRBJ2-2	.	.	TRBV2	CAKGTTNTGELFF	TGTGCCAAAGGGACAACGAACACCGGGGAGCTGTTTTTT
TRBJ1-3	.	.	TRBV7-9	CASSASSGSGNTIYF	TGTGCCAGCAGCGCCTCCTCCGGTTCTGGAAACACCATATATTTT